A selection of T cell receptor beta chains follows, all from one sample in a study of blood T cell repertoires in COVID-19. Profiling relied on immunoSEQ multiplex PCR, and the TCRdb table lists in-frame clones only, not all of them. Of 150,000 to 180,000 clones listed, 84% were seen once; the top ten hold around a tenth. Specimen: peripheral blood. The origin of the receptors is a woman in her fifties or sixties with acute or convalescent COVID-19. Both conserved end residues are part of each CDR3. The D gene is left open where the match is weak. A row's size may be missing; if present it is once, few, many or a size class.

d_gene,v_gene,j_gene,abundance,CDR3nt,CDR3aa
-,TRBV6-2/TRBV6-3,TRBJ2-3,-,TGTGCCAGCAGTGGTCGACTCCTCTCTCGCACAGATACGCAGTATTTT,CASSGRLLSRTDTQYF
-,TRBV2,TRBJ2-1,once,TGTGCCAGCAGTGTAGGTCTAGCTGGGTACAATGAGCAGTTCTTC,CASSVGLAGYNEQFF
TRBD1,TRBV24-1,TRBJ1-4,-,TGTGCCACCAGTGACCCTTCGTCCGGGACAGGGAGGAATGAAAAACTGTTTTTT,CATSDPSSGTGRNEKLFF
TRBD1,TRBV7-2,TRBJ1-5,-,TGTGCCAGCAGCTTGTCCGCAGGGGGGATTAGTCAGCCCCAGCATTTT,CASSLSAGGISQPQHF
TRBD2,TRBV2,TRBJ2-1,once,TGTGCCAGCATAGCGTCGGGAGGTGCTTCCTACAATGAGCAGTTCTTC,CASIASGGASYNEQFF
-,TRBV11-2,TRBJ2-7,-,TGTGCCAGCAGCTTAGATAGACAGAAGAGCTCCTACGAGCAGTACTTC,CASSLDRQKSSYEQYF
TRBD1,TRBV10-1,TRBJ1-6,many,TGCGCCAGCTTTCCACTCCCAACAGGGGTAGAATCCTATAATTCACCCCTCCACTTT,CASFPLPTGVESYNSPLHF
TRBD2,TRBV6-6,TRBJ2-2,once,TGTGCCAGCAGTCGGTTAAACATAGCGGGAGGGGTTGTTACCGGGGAGCTGTTTTTT,CASSRLNIAGGVVTGELFF
-,TRBV25-1,TRBJ1-3,-,TGTGCCAGCAGTGAATACTTGGACAGCTCTGGAAACACCATATATTTT,CASSEYLDSSGNTIYF
TRBD1,TRBV6-4,TRBJ2-7,few,TGTGCCAGCAGCAGGACAGGGATAGTTTACGAGCAGTACTTC,CASSRTGIVYEQYF
TRBD1,TRBV12-3/TRBV12-4,TRBJ1-1,-,TGTGCCAGCAGTCCACGGACAGGGATGACTTTCTTT,CASSPRTGMTFF
TRBD1,TRBV7-6,TRBJ1-1,few,TGTGCCAGCAGCTTAACCACCGGGACAGTCCTGAACACTGAAGCTTTCTTT,CASSLTTGTVLNTEAFF
TRBD2,TRBV7-3,TRBJ2-6,-,TGTGCCAGCAGTAGGACTAGCGGGAGGCTGGGGGCCAACGTCCTGACTTTC,CASSRTSGRLGANVLTF
-,TRBV19,TRBJ1-6,-,TGTGCCAGTAGTGACTTTGGGGGGGGCCGAGGTTCACCCCTCCACTTT,CASSDFGGGRGSPLHF
-,TRBV6-5,TRBJ2-7,once,TGTGCCAGCACGGACGGTGCGGGCGAGCAGTACTTC,CASTDGAGEQYF
-,TRBV15,TRBJ2-7,-,TGTGCCACCAGCAGAGATCAGGGTTACGAGCAGTACTTC,CATSRDQGYEQYF
TRBD1,TRBV6-5,TRBJ1-5,-,TGTGCCAGTGGACAGGGGGGTCAGCCCCAGCATTTT,CASGQGGQPQHF
-,TRBV3-1/TRBV3-2,TRBJ2-1,-,TGTGCCAGCAGCCGAAAGGGGTCTGGGAATGAGCAGTTCTTC,CASSRKGSGNEQFF
-,TRBV6-2/TRBV6-3,TRBJ2-7,-,TGTGCCAGCAGTTACTCCCCGACTAGGCGAGAGCAGTACTTC,CASSYSPTRREQYF
TRBD1,TRBV7-2,TRBJ1-1,-,TGTGCCAGCAGCTGGGACAGGCGATTGAACACTGAAGCTTTCTTT,CASSWDRRLNTEAFF
-,TRBV27,TRBJ2-2,once,TGTGCCAGCAGTGCGAACAGGGCCCCCGGGGAGCTGTTTTTT,CASSANRAPGELFF
-,TRBV4-1,TRBJ1-5,-,TGCGCCAGCAGCTCACAGGGTGAAGGCGGCAATCAGCCCCAGCATTTT,CASSSQGEGGNQPQHF
-,TRBV4-3,TRBJ2-3,-,TGCGCCAGCAGCCAAAATTTCGGACATCCCCGCACAGATACGCAGTATTTT,CASSQNFGHPRTDTQYF
-,TRBV27,TRBJ1-2,-,TGTGCCAGCAGTTTTTTGGGGGCAGGCTATGGCTACACCTTC,CASSFLGAGYGYTF
-,TRBV12-3/TRBV12-4,TRBJ2-7,-,TGTGCCAGCAAGCGTGGTGGGTCCTACGAGCAGTACTTC,CASKRGGSYEQYF
-,TRBV11-2,TRBJ2-3,-,TGTGCCAGCAGCTTAGACTTCTCCGCGGATACGCAGTATTTT,CASSLDFSADTQYF
-,TRBV10-3,TRBJ1-2,-,TGTGCCATCAGTGAGTCCGGACAACCATATGGCTACACCTTC,CAISESGQPYGYTF
TRBD2,TRBV11-2,TRBJ2-3,-,TGTGCCAGCAGCTTAGAGTTAGCGGGGGGGATAGATACGCAGTATTTT,CASSLELAGGIDTQYF
-,TRBV29-1,TRBJ1-4,once,TGCAGCGTTGTTGAGGGAACTAATGAAAAACTGTTTTTT,CSVVEGTNEKLFF